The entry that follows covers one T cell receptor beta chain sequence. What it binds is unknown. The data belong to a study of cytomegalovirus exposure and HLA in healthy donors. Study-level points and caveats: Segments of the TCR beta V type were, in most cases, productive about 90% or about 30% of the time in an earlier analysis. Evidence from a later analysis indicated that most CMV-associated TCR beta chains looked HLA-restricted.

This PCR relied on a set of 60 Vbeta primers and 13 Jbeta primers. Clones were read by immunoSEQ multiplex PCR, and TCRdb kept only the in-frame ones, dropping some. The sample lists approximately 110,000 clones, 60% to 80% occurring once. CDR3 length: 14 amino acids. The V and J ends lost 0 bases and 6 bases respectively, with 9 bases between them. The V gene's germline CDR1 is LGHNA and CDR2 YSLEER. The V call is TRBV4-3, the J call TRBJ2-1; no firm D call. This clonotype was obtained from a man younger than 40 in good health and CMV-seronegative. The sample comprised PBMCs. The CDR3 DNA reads TGCGCCAGCAGCCAAGATGTAGTCATCAATGAGCAGTTCTTC. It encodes CASSQDVVINEQFF.